These T cell receptor beta chains were read from a single sample in a study of blood T cell repertoires in COVID-19. Sequencing was performed with immunoSEQ multiplex PCR; in TCRdb, only in-frame clones are kept and a portion is missing. The sample records 400,000 or so clones, 80% to 90% being singletons. The sample was peripheral blood. The receptors were gathered from a man aged 18 to 35 with COVID-19, enrolled during active disease. Each CDR3 is given with its conserved first and last residue. Each record gives: J gene, D gene, clone size, V gene, CDR3 DNA, CDR3 protein. D genes are given only for firm matches. Some rows mark clone size as missing; the rest say once, few, many or name a class of expanded clone.

J: TRBJ1-5
D: -
size: -
V: TRBV24-1
DNA: TGTGCCACCGGATCGGGGGGGGAGGCTCAGCCCCAGCATTTT
CDR3: CATGSGGEAQPQHF

J: TRBJ1-2
D: -
size: once
V: TRBV25-1
DNA: TGTGCCAGCAGTCCACTCGGCAGGGATCGTGGCTACACCTTC
CDR3: CASSPLGRDRGYTF

J: TRBJ1-2
D: -
size: -
V: TRBV4-1
DNA: TGCGCCAGCAGCCAACCCACGGGAACCTATGGCTACACCTTC
CDR3: CASSQPTGTYGYTF

J: TRBJ2-6
D: -
size: -
V: TRBV5-1
DNA: TGCGCCAGCAGCCCAACTGGGGCCAACGTCCTGACTTTC
CDR3: CASSPTGANVLTF

J: TRBJ1-4
D: TRBD1
size: -
V: TRBV19
DNA: TGTGCCAGTACCCCCACTGCAGGGGGCTTTAGAGAAAAACTGTTTTTT
CDR3: CASTPTAGGFREKLFF

J: TRBJ2-3
D: TRBD2
size: -
V: TRBV9
DNA: TGTGCCAGCAGCGTAGGCCTCAGCGGGAGGGGTTTCGATACGCAGTATTTT
CDR3: CASSVGLSGRGFDTQYF

J: TRBJ1-1
D: -
size: once
V: TRBV19
DNA: TGTGCCAGTAGTACTTACCGGGAGAGCAGTTGG
CDR3: CASSTYRESSW

J: TRBJ2-3
D: TRBD1
size: -
V: TRBV18
DNA: TGTGCCAGCTCACCACAGCAGGACAGGGTATCCGATACGCAGTATTTT
CDR3: CASSPQQDRVSDTQYF

J: TRBJ1-2
D: -
size: -
V: TRBV7-2
DNA: TGTGCCAGCAGTCTAGGGAAGGCGCGCGGGGGATATGGCTACACCTTC
CDR3: CASSLGKARGGYGYTF

J: TRBJ1-5
D: TRBD1
size: -
V: TRBV28
DNA: TGTGCCAGCACCCACCGACAGGGGCTGGGGAGCAATCAGCCCCAGCATTTT
CDR3: CASTHRQGLGSNQPQHF

J: TRBJ2-2
D: TRBD2
size: -
V: TRBV5-4
DNA: TGTGCCAGCAGCTTGGCGGTGGGAGGGCCCGGCGGGGAGCTGTTTTTT
CDR3: CASSLAVGGPGGELFF

J: TRBJ1-2
D: -
size: -
V: TRBV6-1
DNA: TGTGCCAGCAGTGATTTTCGGGCCGGGGGTGGCTACACCTTC
CDR3: CASSDFRAGGGYTF

J: TRBJ2-1
D: TRBD2
size: -
V: TRBV19
DNA: TGTGCCAGCAGAAGAGCGGGAAAACGGAATGAGCAGTTCTTC
CDR3: CASRRAGKRNEQFF

J: TRBJ2-3
D: TRBD2
size: -
V: TRBV7-8
DNA: TGTGCCAGCAGCTTAGGACTAGCCACAGATACGCAGTATTTT
CDR3: CASSLGLATDTQYF

J: TRBJ2-7
D: -
size: -
V: TRBV14
DNA: TGTGCCAGCAGCCTACAGGGCTACGAGCAGTACTTC
CDR3: CASSLQGYEQYF

J: TRBJ2-1
D: -
size: -
V: TRBV6-2/TRBV6-3
DNA: TGTGCCAGCAGTTATCGGAGGAATGAGCAGTTCTTC
CDR3: CASSYRRNEQFF

J: TRBJ2-2
D: TRBD2
size: -
V: TRBV19
DNA: TGTGCCAGTAGTATAGAAGAGACTAGCGGGAGGGCCACCGGGGAGCTGTTTTTT
CDR3: CASSIEETSGRATGELFF

J: TRBJ2-1
D: -
size: -
V: TRBV4-1
DNA: TGCGCCAGCAGCCAAGACTGGGGGGGCGGGTCCTACAATGAGCAGTTCTTC
CDR3: CASSQDWGGGSYNEQFF

J: TRBJ2-5
D: -
size: -
V: TRBV5-1
DNA: TGCGCCAGCAGCTTGCTAGGCTCCCTTGAGACCCAGTACTTC
CDR3: CASSLLGSLETQYF

J: TRBJ1-2
D: -
size: -
V: TRBV10-2
DNA: TGCGCCAGCAGTGCTGACAGTTATTATTCGTATGGCTACACCTTC
CDR3: CASSADSYYSYGYTF

J: TRBJ2-7
D: TRBD2
size: -
V: TRBV7-9
DNA: TGTGCCAGCAGCTTAGCCCTGGGAGGGGCCTACGAGCAGTACTTC
CDR3: CASSLALGGAYEQYF

J: TRBJ1-5
D: -
size: few
V: TRBV19
DNA: TGTGCCAGTAGTATAGACAGGGCCCCTCAGCCCCAGCATTTT
CDR3: CASSIDRAPQPQHF

J: TRBJ2-3
D: -
size: -
V: TRBV18
DNA: TGTGCCAGCTCACCGCCCTTTGGGCTGACAGATACGCAGTATTTT
CDR3: CASSPPFGLTDTQYF

J: TRBJ2-3
D: TRBD1
size: -
V: TRBV7-9
DNA: TGTGCCAGCAGCCCCGGGACAGGGTCAGATACGCAGTATTTT
CDR3: CASSPGTGSDTQYF

J: TRBJ1-4
D: TRBD1
size: once
V: TRBV5-1
DNA: TGCGCCAGCAGCTTGGAAGGGACAGAGAATGAAAAACTGTTTTTT
CDR3: CASSLEGTENEKLFF

J: TRBJ1-2
D: -
size: -
V: TRBV27
DNA: TGTGCCACCATGTCGACATTCTATGGCTACACCTTC
CDR3: CATMSTFYGYTF

J: TRBJ2-5
D: TRBD2
size: -
V: TRBV19
DNA: TGTGCCAGTAGTATTGGGCTAGCGGGGGAGACCCAGTACTTC
CDR3: CASSIGLAGETQYF

J: TRBJ2-3
D: -
size: once
V: TRBV14
DNA: TGTGCCAGCAGCCAAGATCTCGCAGATACGCAGTATTTT
CDR3: CASSQDLADTQYF

J: TRBJ1-5
D: TRBD1
size: -
V: TRBV5-8
DNA: TGTGCCAGCAGCCAAGGGACAGGGCGGGGGTCGGAGCCCCAGCATTTT
CDR3: CASSQGTGRGSEPQHF

J: TRBJ2-7
D: -
size: -
V: TRBV30
DNA: TGTGCCTGGAGCCCAGGGGTTCCTTACGAGCAGTACTTC
CDR3: CAWSPGVPYEQYF

J: TRBJ2-2
D: -
size: once
V: TRBV6-5
DNA: TGTGCCAGCAGTACGCACAGGGCTACCGGTCGGGAGCTGTTTTTT
CDR3: CASSTHRATGRELFF

J: TRBJ1-4
D: -
size: -
V: TRBV5-6
DNA: TGTGCCAGCAGCTTGGTATCGTCCGAAAAACTGTTTTTT
CDR3: CASSLVSSEKLFF

J: TRBJ2-5
D: TRBD1
size: -
V: TRBV18
DNA: TGTGCCAGCTCCCGACAGGGGGCGCGAGGAGAGACCCAGTACTTC
CDR3: CASSRQGARGETQYF

J: TRBJ1-2
D: TRBD1
size: -
V: TRBV29-1
DNA: TGCAGCGTTGTTCCCCTTTTGACAGGGGCCCTCTATGGCTACACCTTC
CDR3: CSVVPLLTGALYGYTF

J: TRBJ2-1
D: -
size: -
V: TRBV10-1
DNA: TGCGCCAGCAGTGAGTTTTCGGGTACCTACAATGAGCAGTTCTTC
CDR3: CASSEFSGTYNEQFF

J: TRBJ1-5
D: -
size: -
V: TRBV30
DNA: TGTGCCTGGAGTACTGGGCCGCTTCAGCCCCAGCATTTT
CDR3: CAWSTGPLQPQHF

J: TRBJ2-7
D: TRBD1
size: -
V: TRBV27
DNA: TGTGCCAGCAGTTTAAAGGACAGGGGAAACGAGCAGTACTTC
CDR3: CASSLKDRGNEQYF

J: TRBJ2-7
D: TRBD1
size: -
V: TRBV5-1
DNA: TGCGCCAGCAGCGCGGCAGGGGGCGGAAGGTACTACGAGCAGTACTTC
CDR3: CASSAAGGGRYYEQYF

J: TRBJ2-7
D: TRBD1
size: -
V: TRBV27
DNA: TGTGCCAGCAGTCCAGGGGACAGGATCATCTACGAGCAGTACTTC
CDR3: CASSPGDRIIYEQYF

J: TRBJ2-3
D: TRBD1
size: -
V: TRBV30
DNA: TGTGCCTGGGGACAGGGATCAGATACGCAGTATTTT
CDR3: CAWGQGSDTQYF

J: TRBJ2-1
D: -
size: -
V: TRBV10-2
DNA: TGCGCCAGCAGTGGGGATTTGGGGGGAGGTAGTTACAATGAGCAGTTCTTC
CDR3: CASSGDLGGGSYNEQFF

J: TRBJ2-7
D: -
size: once
V: TRBV7-9
DNA: TGTGCCAGCAGCCGACCAGGGGTGGGGGTCGAGCAGTACTTC
CDR3: CASSRPGVGVEQYF

J: TRBJ2-7
D: -
size: -
V: TRBV7-8
DNA: TGTGCCAGCAGCTTAGCGGGGGCTTACGAGCAGTACTTC
CDR3: CASSLAGAYEQYF

J: TRBJ2-2
D: TRBD2
size: -
V: TRBV6-1
DNA: TGTGCCAGCAGTGAAGTTGGACTAGCGGGGGTTACCGGGGAGCTGTTTTTT
CDR3: CASSEVGLAGVTGELFF

J: TRBJ2-7
D: -
size: -
V: TRBV11-1
DNA: TGTGCCAGCAGCCGGGACACAAGCTACGAGCAGTACTTC
CDR3: CASSRDTSYEQYF